The 10 T cell receptor beta chains given below trace back to one sample, sequenced in a study of control samples from healthy donors and cancer patients. The repertoire was sequenced with immunoSEQ multiplex PCR; TCRdb's copy has only in-frame clones and lacks some. This table has about 160,000 clones, about 94% appearing once. The sequencing sample was made of blood. Receptors were obtained from a woman aged 60 to 75 in good health.

V gene TRBV4-3 combines with J gene TRBJ1-1; no definite D call. V was clipped by 0 bases and J by 6 bases, with 17 bases between them. CDR1 LGHNA and CDR2 YSLEER come from the germline V gene. The CDR3 contains 16 residues. CDR3 in amino acids: CASSQEIAPHGPEAFF. CDR3 coding DNA: TGCGCCAGCAGCCAAGAAATCGCCCCCCATGGCCCTGAAGCTTTCTTT.

This chain links TRBV4-3 with TRBJ1-6, with unresolved D. Germline V gives CDR1 LGHNA, CDR2 YSLEER. This CDR3 comprises 15 residues. V was cut by 0 bases and J by 6 bases, with 9 bases left in between. CDR3 DNA sequence: TGCGCCAGCAGCCAAGAATTTATACTTAATTCACCCCTCCACTTT. Amino acid sequence: CASSQEFILNSPLHF.

The CDR3 region is CASQSNSPLHF. Here the CDR3 DNA reads TGTGCCAGCCAATCCAATTCACCCCTCCACTTT. This chain connects TRBV9 to TRBJ1-6; no clear D gene. Germline V CDR1 and CDR2: SGDLS, YYNGEE. The CDR3 is 11 residues long. V was clipped by 7 bases and J by 7 bases, with 6 bases between them.

The table lists this clone with a count of one. This rearrangement joins TRBV7-2 to TRBJ2-1; TRBD1 aligns across 8 bases. The CDR3 is 14 residues long. V lost 6 bases to trimming and J lost 2 bases; unmatched junction nucleotides: 3. The germline CDR1 and CDR2 sequences are SGHTA and FQGNSA. The CDR3 DNA reads TGTGCCAGCAGACGGACAGGGACCTACAATGAGCAGTTCTTC. Its translation: CASRRTGTYNEQFF.

This clone has a single count. The chain recombines TRBV21-1 with TRBJ1-2. TRBV21-1 is a pseudogene. This CDR3 has 15 amino acids. CDR3 loop: CASSNRTTGARGYTF. In nucleotides, the CDR3 is TGTGCCAGCAGCAATAGAACAACGGGCGCTAGGGGCTACACCTTC.

The count of this clone is one. This chain links TRBV30 with TRBJ1-6; D call uncertain. Germline V gene data show CDR1 as GTSNPN and CDR2 as SVGIG (reference sequence). The CDR3 loop spans 16 amino acids. The germline V and J ends were trimmed by 3 bases and 4 bases, with 16 bases remaining between them. CDR3 in DNA: TGTGCCTGGAGCCCGCCAGGTCGGGGATATAATTCACCCCTCCACTTT. Its protein product is CAWSPPGRGYNSPLHF.

The V call is TRBV4-1, the J call TRBJ2-3; TRBD2 matches 14 bases. The CDR3 has 20 amino acids. The germline CDR1 and CDR2 sequences are MGHRA and YSYEKL. The V and J ends lost 0 bases and 0 bases, in that order; junction bases with no gene match: 8. The CDR3 loop reads CASSQDRGTSGGSSTDTQYF. CDR3 bases: TGCGCCAGCAGCCAAGATCGTGGGACTAGCGGGGGATCTAGCACAGATACGCAGTATTTT.

The chain employs TRBV6-2 or TRBV6-3 and TRBJ1-5, with TRBD1 identical over 7 bases. This CDR3 is 17 amino acids long. Germline V gives CDR1 MNHEY, CDR2 SVGEGT. Trimming took 2 bases from V and 7 from J; bases not matched to a gene: 14. CDR3 sequence reads: CASSYPLGTAKGQPQHF. DNA for the CDR3: TGTGCCAGCAGTTACCCGCTCGGGACAGCAAAGGGGCAGCCCCAGCATTTT.

The V gene is TRBV28, the J gene TRBJ1-1; 9 nucleotides agree with TRBD1. V trimming: 10 bases; J trimming: 3 bases; junction bases outside the gene matches: 3. Per the germline V gene, CDR1 is MDHEN and CDR2 is SYDVKM. This CDR3 comprises 12 residues. The CDR3 loop is CATRQGDTEAFF. The CDR3 bases are TGTGCCACCCGACAGGGGGACACTGAAGCTTTCTTT.

The J gene is TRBJ2-7, the V gene TRBV6-5; possibly TRBD1 for D (5 bases). The CDR3 extends over 14 amino acids. The germline V and J ends were trimmed by 3 bases and 0 bases, with 9 bases remaining between them. Germline CDR1 is MNHEY and CDR2 is SVGAGI. The CDR3 reads CASSYSGFSYEQYF. Written as DNA, the CDR3 is TGTGCCAGCAGTTATTCAGGGTTCTCCTACGAGCAGTACTTC.